This T cell receptor (beta chain) was captured by sequencing in a study of cytomegalovirus exposure and HLA in healthy donors. Study observations and caveats: Sequencing had likely introduced a cluster of highly shared sequence variants as an artifact. In a later analysis, a genetic analysis reported fewer productive-TCR N-insertions in an Asian-associated ancestry cluster than the cohort average.

PCR employed 60 Vbeta and 13 Jbeta primers. The method was immunoSEQ multiplex PCR; TCRdb's version includes in-frame clones alone and lacks a portion of them. The sample yields about 94,000 clones, 50% to 80% seen once. The CDR3 is 11 residues long. V was trimmed by 3 bases and J by 7 bases, leaving 6 bases between them. Germline V gene sequence: CDR1 GTSNPN, CDR2 SVGIG (reference sequence). For this clone: No antigen is known for it.

Sequenced sample: PBMCs. The chain is built from TRBV30 and TRBJ2-2; D not certain. This clonotype originated in a man aged 25-45 years in good health and CMV-seronegative. This CDR3 is CAWSAGGELFF. CDR3 DNA: TGTGCCTGGAGCGCAGGCGGGGAGCTGTTTTTT.